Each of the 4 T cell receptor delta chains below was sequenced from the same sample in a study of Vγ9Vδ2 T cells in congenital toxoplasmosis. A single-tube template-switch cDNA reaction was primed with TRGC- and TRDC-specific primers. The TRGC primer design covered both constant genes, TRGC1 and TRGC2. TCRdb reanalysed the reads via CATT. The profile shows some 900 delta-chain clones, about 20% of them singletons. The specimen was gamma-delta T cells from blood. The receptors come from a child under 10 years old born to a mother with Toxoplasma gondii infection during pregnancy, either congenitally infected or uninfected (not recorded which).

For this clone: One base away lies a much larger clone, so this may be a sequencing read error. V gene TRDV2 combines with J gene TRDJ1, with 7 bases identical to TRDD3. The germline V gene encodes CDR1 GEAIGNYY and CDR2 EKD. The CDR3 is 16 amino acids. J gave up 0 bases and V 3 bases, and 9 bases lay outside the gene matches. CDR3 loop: CACDGLGDMYTDKLIF. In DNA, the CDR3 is TGTGCCTGTGACGGCTTGGGGGACATGTACACCGATAAACTCATCTTT.

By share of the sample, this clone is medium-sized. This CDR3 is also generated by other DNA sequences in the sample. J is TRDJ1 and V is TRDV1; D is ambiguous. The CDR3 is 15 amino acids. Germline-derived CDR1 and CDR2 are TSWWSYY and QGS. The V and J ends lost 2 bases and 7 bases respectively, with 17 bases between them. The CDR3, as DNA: TGTGCTCTTGGGGAATTCCCTCTGTTCAACTGTAAACTCATCTTT. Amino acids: CALGEFPLFNCKLIF.

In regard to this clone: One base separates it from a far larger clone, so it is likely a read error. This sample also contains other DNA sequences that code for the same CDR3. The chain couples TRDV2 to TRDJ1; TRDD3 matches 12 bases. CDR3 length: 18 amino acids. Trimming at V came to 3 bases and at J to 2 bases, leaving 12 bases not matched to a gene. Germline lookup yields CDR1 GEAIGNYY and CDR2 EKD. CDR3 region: CACDPLATGGYLTDKLIF. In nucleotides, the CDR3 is TGTGCCTGTGACCCCCTCGCCACTGGGGGATACTTAACCGATAAACTCATCTTT.

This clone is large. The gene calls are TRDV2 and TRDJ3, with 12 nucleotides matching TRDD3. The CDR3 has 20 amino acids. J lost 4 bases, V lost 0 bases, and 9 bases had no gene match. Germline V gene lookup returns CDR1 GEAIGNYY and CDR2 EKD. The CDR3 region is CACDTPAGGYAEWDTRQMFF. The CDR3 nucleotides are TGTGCCTGTGACACCCCGGCTGGGGGATACGCGGAATGGGACACCCGACAGATGTTTTTC.